This is a list of T cell receptor beta chains from one sample in a study of vaccination and CD4 T cells after COVID-19. In TCRdb, the PCR reads were re-called with MiXCR into one record per CDR3 protein. The table has approximately 21,000 distinct CDR3 sequences, about 44% seen once. The antigens for these receptors are not known. The sample was CD4+ T cells from blood, cultured in vitro, taken after SARS-CoV-2 vaccination. These receptors all come from a human donor who had recovered from COVID-19. Both conserved end residues are part of each CDR3. Fields, in order: CDR3 protein, CDR3 DNA, clone size, D gene, J gene, V gene. D genes are given only for firm matches. Expanded clones get a size class; other rows say once, few or many, or leave the size out.

CASRIQGLSNQPQHF	TGTGCCAGCAGGATCCAGGGGTTGAGCAATCAGCCCCAGCATTTT	few	.	TRBJ1-5	TRBV6-7
CASTPLAGRSYEQYF	TGTGCCAGCACCCCACTGGCAGGGCGCTCCTACGAGCAGTACTTC	.	.	TRBJ2-7	TRBV6-2/TRBV6-3
CASSLQRGAQETQYF	TGTGCCAGCAGCTTACAGCGGGGGGCCCAAGAGACCCAGTACTTC	.	TRBD2	TRBJ2-5	TRBV7-2
CASSNGGAPTDTQYF	TGTGCCAGCAGTAACGGGGGGGCACCCACGGATACGCAGTATTTT	.	TRBD2	TRBJ2-3	TRBV7-8
CASSLTPRAVQYF	TGTGCCAGCAGTCTGACGCCCCGGGCCGTACAGTACTTC	medium-sized	.	TRBJ2-7	TRBV27
CASSNGGLYGYTF	TGTGCCAGCAGCAATGGGGGCCTGTATGGCTACACCTTC	few	.	TRBJ1-2	TRBV11-3
CASSVVPGAPYNEQFF	TGTGCCAGCAGCGTAGTTCCGGGGGCCCCCTACAATGAGCAGTTCTTC	.	.	TRBJ2-1	TRBV9
CASSSGQKETQYF	TGTGCCAGCAGCAGTGGACAGAAAGAGACCCAGTACTTC	.	.	TRBJ2-5	TRBV5-4
CASSSRAKYGYTF	TGTGCCAGCAGTTCCAGGGCCAAATATGGCTACACCTTC	.	.	TRBJ1-2	TRBV27
CATRSGGETQYF	TGTGCCACCAGGTCAGGCGGGGAGACCCAGTACTTC	few	.	TRBJ2-5	TRBV27
CASSPGRSSYNEQFF	TGTGCCAGCAGCCCTGGACGGAGCTCCTACAATGAGCAGTTCTTC	few	.	TRBJ2-1	TRBV7-9
CASSPPGGGAGSPLHF	TGTGCCAGCAGCCCCCCAGGAGGGGGCGCAGGGTCACCCCTCCACTTT	.	TRBD1	TRBJ1-6	TRBV7-2
CSVEDLTVGGYTF	TGCAGCGTTGAAGATCTAACAGTCGGAGGCTACACCTTC	.	.	TRBJ1-2	TRBV29-1
CASTEQDGYTF	TGTGCCAGCACCGAACAAGATGGCTACACCTTC	few	.	TRBJ1-2	TRBV28
CASSYPGWNQPQHF	TGTGCCAGCAGTTACCCGGGGTGGAATCAGCCCCAGCATTTT	.	.	TRBJ1-5	TRBV6-2/TRBV6-3
CASILTSGKADTQYF	TGTGCCAGCATTCTGACTAGCGGGAAGGCAGATACGCAGTATTTT	.	TRBD2	TRBJ2-3	TRBV7-2
CASSHGTIPLGQFF	TGTGCCAGCAGTCACGGGACTATACCATTGGGGCAGTTCTTC	.	TRBD2	TRBJ2-1	TRBV28
CASSLVAGGGGEQFF	TGTGCCAGCAGCTTAGTAGCGGGAGGAGGCGGTGAGCAGTTCTTC	once	TRBD2	TRBJ2-1	TRBV7-6
CSAGTTGGTRGYTF	TGCAGTGCTGGGACGACAGGGGGCACGCGGGGCTACACCTTC	.	TRBD1	TRBJ1-2	TRBV20-1
CATENRRNEQFF	TGTGCCACCGAGAACAGGAGAAATGAGCAGTTCTTC	.	.	TRBJ2-1	TRBV24-1
CASSPLGGYEAFF	TGTGCCAGCTCACCACTTGGGGGGTATGAAGCTTTCTTT	few	.	TRBJ1-1	TRBV18
CASSIQGNTEAFF	TGTGCCAGTAGTATACAGGGGAACACTGAAGCTTTCTTT	.	.	TRBJ1-1	TRBV19
CASSHGQGQGIKSDGYTF	TGTGCCAGCAGCCATGGCCAGGGACAGGGAATAAAATCGGATGGCTACACCTTC	few	TRBD1	TRBJ1-2	TRBV7-2
CSVTGPNYGYTF	TGCAGCGTAACCGGACCGAACTATGGCTACACCTTC	.	.	TRBJ1-2	TRBV29-1
CASSSYTDTQYF	TGTGCCAGCAGTTCATACACAGATACGCAGTATTTT	.	.	TRBJ2-3	TRBV7-2
CSASPLLAGVGYGYTF	TGCAGTGCTAGTCCCCTACTGGCAGGGGTGGGCTATGGCTACACCTTC	few	.	TRBJ1-2	TRBV20-1
CSASWTGNGYTF	TGCAGTGCTAGTTGGACAGGGAATGGCTACACCTTC	.	TRBD1	TRBJ1-2	TRBV20-1
CASRGTGRGNQPQHF	TGTGCCAGCAGGGGGACAGGGAGGGGCAATCAGCCCCAGCATTTT	few	TRBD1	TRBJ1-5	TRBV6-2/TRBV6-3
CASSLRGTLGTGELFF	TGTGCCAGCAGCTTACGCGGGACCCTTGGGACCGGGGAGCTGTTTTTT	.	.	TRBJ2-2	TRBV7-8
CASSRGHYGYTF	TGTGCCAGCAGTCGGGGGCACTATGGCTACACCTTC	.	.	TRBJ1-2	TRBV6-1